This record covers a single TCR beta chain. Antigen: not known. Data came from immunoSEQ multiplex PCR; TCRdb stores just in-frame clones and leaves some out. Of approximately 420,000 clones in the sample, approximately 90% were seen once. The sample originates from a study of Ad26.COV2.S vaccination and SARS-CoV-2 variants. In the study overall: Donor was assigned to the Ad26.COV2.S arm of trial COV1001. The authors gave Ad26.COV2.S intramuscularly, either once or twice 56 days apart. The study's findings and limits: Non-spike TCR breadth did not differ much between vaccine and placebo recipients.

The V and J ends lost 5 bases and 5 bases respectively, with 13 bases between them. The CDR3 spans 14 residues. Germline values: CDR1 SGHTA, CDR2 FQGNSA. Treatment denoted: roughly 20 received Ad26.COV2.S at low or high dose, single or two shots; 5 received placebo; per-sample allocation not given. On day 63 after the first injection, vaccine and placebo recipients gave samples. Specimen: peripheral blood, collected in a trial of Ad26.COV2.S vaccine versus placebo. The receptor comes from a person between 18 and 60 years old who received the Ad26.COV2.S COVID-19 vaccine or a placebo. The J gene is TRBJ1-5, the V gene TRBV7-2; D perhaps matches TRBD1 (5 bases). CDR3 DNA sequence: TGTGCCAGCAGCGTCGGGACCGCAGATCAGCCCCAGCATTTT. This translates into CASSVGTADQPQHF.